The 23 T cell receptor beta chains reported below all come from one sample, sequenced in a study of blood T cell repertoires in COVID-19. Clones were sequenced by immunoSEQ multiplex PCR, and TCRdb holds only the in-frame ones, with some missing. Altogether about 150,000 clones are present, 91% being singletons, with the ten largest covering approximately 0.55%. The sample comprised peripheral blood. All receptors come from a man over 45 with acute or convalescent COVID-19.

The genes are TRBV7-3 and TRBJ2-1; 8 bases are shared with TRBD1. The CDR3 is 14 residues long. V was clipped by 2 bases and J by 7 bases; unmatched bases: 4. CDR1 and CDR2 (germline): SGHTA, FQGTGA. The CDR3 region has the DNA TGTGCCAGCAGCTTAGATCACAGGGGGAATGAGCAGTTCTTC. Translating gives CASSLDHRGNEQFF.

The genes are TRBV7-3 and TRBJ2-1; 8 nucleotides align to TRBD2. CDR3 length: 15 amino acids. Germline V lookup: CDR1 SGHTA, CDR2 FQGTGA. The V and J ends lost 5 bases and 4 bases, in that order; junction bases with no gene match: 7. The CDR3 loop reads CASSLSGGGYNEQFF. CDR3 DNA sequence: TGTGCCAGCAGCCTAAGCGGGGGTGGGTACAATGAGCAGTTCTTC.

The chain recombines TRBV3-1 (or the pseudogene TRBV3-2) with TRBJ1-3, with unresolved D. Germline V lookup: CDR1 LGHDT, CDR2 YNNKEL (reference sequence). V was trimmed by 0 bases and J by 4 bases, leaving 4 bases between them. CDR3 length: 13 amino acids. The CDR3 spells CASSQETGNTIYF. CDR3 DNA: TGTGCCAGCAGCCAAGAAACAGGAAACACCATATATTTT.

The genes are TRBV28 and TRBJ1-4; D call uncertain. The V end was cut by 4 bases, the J end by 5 bases, with 14 bases between. The CDR3 is made up of 15 amino acids. Germline V gene data show CDR1 as MDHEN and CDR2 as SYDVKM. This chain's CDR3 is CASSSSTLLNEKLFF. The CDR3 DNA reads TGTGCCAGCAGTTCCTCGACACTCCTGAATGAAAAACTGTTTTTT.

The J gene is TRBJ1-3, the V gene TRBV15; D is perhaps TRBD1 (5 bases). V gave up 3 bases and J gave up 0 bases, with 9 bases separating them. This CDR3 comprises 15 residues. The germline gives CDR1 LNHNV, CDR2 YYDKDF (reference sequence). The CDR3 nucleotides are TGTGCCACCAGCAGGGGGGGACTCTCTGGAAACACCATATATTTT. Its translation: CATSRGGLSGNTIYF.

Here the CDR3 DNA reads TGTGCCAGCAGCTTCGACAGGGCGGGTGGCTACACCTTC. Translation gives CASSFDRAGGYTF. The chain carries TRBV5-6 and TRBJ1-2; 7 nucleotides align to TRBD1. In germline, CDR1 is SGHDT, CDR2 YYEEEE. This CDR3 has 13 residues. V dropped 2 bases and J dropped 7; count of bases not matched to a gene: 5.

CDR3 protein: CASSYSNREGYTF. CDR3 in DNA: TGTGCCAGCAGTTACTCAAACAGGGAAGGCTACACCTTC. The J gene is TRBJ1-2, the V gene TRBV6-5; a possible D gene is TRBD1 (6 bases). The germline gives CDR1 MNHEY, CDR2 SVGAGI. V dropped 0 bases and J dropped 8 bases, with 10 bases sitting between them. CDR3 length: 13 amino acids.

This chain links TRBV7-9 with TRBJ1-5; possible D gene TRBD1, 6 bases. Germline loops: CDR1 SEHNR, CDR2 FQNEAQ (reference sequence). Trimming left V 4 bases short and J 5 bases short, with 12 bases between. This CDR3 spans 14 amino acids. Here the CDR3 reads CASSSKQGYQPQHF. The DNA of the CDR3 is TGTGCCAGCAGCTCTAAACAGGGCTATCAGCCCCAGCATTTT.

Here the CDR3 reads CASSFGGKRNYGYTF. As DNA, the CDR3 is TGTGCCAGCAGTTTTGGAGGGAAGCGTAACTATGGCTACACCTTC. The chain recombines TRBV27 with TRBJ1-2; D not resolved. V was shortened by 3 bases and J by 1 base, with 12 bases between the two germline ends. CDR3 length equals 15 residues. In germline, CDR1 is MNHEY, CDR2 SMNVEV (reference sequence).

J is TRBJ1-2 and V is TRBV5-1; 7 bases are shared with TRBD1. J was trimmed by 4 bases and V by 4 bases; bases with no gene match: 4. Germline values: CDR1 SGHRS, CDR2 YFSETQ. The CDR3 sequence is 13 residues long. The CDR3: CASSAQGGYGYTF. The CDR3 DNA reads TGCGCCAGCAGCGCGCAGGGGGGCTATGGCTACACCTTC. The full variable domain, rest sourced from reference TRBV5-1 and TRBJ1-2, is KAGVTQTPRYLIKTRGQQVTLSCSPISGHRSVSWYQQTPGQGLQFLFEYFSETQRNKGNFPGRFSGRQFSNSRSEMNVSTLELGDSALYLCASSAQGGYGYTFGSGTRLTVV.

The chain uses TRBV19 and TRBJ2-2, with 8 bases aligning to TRBD1. V shed 3 bases, J shed 0 bases, and the junction held 3 bases outside the gene matches. The CDR3 consists of 16 residues. Germline CDR1 reads LNHDA; CDR2 reads SQIVND (reference sequence). The CDR3 region is CASSIGRGPNTGELFF. DNA for the CDR3: TGTGCCAGTAGTATTGGCAGGGGGCCGAACACCGGGGAGCTGTTTTTT.

This clone was counted between two and nine times. This chain links TRBV2 with TRBJ2-1; no firm D call. V was shortened by 3 bases and J by 6 bases, with 12 bases between the two germline ends. The CDR3 loop spans 14 amino acids. The germline CDR1 and CDR2 sequences are SNHLY and FYNNEI. For the CDR3, the DNA is TGTGCCAGCAGTGACCTCACAGTGCGCAATGAGCAGTTCTTC. This codes for CASSDLTVRNEQFF.

The rearrangement links TRBV29-1 to TRBJ1-1, with TRBD1 matching 7 bases. CDR3 length equals 13 residues. The junction had 6 bases not matched to a gene; V was cut back by 7 bases and J by 1 base. Germline V gives CDR1 SQVTM, CDR2 ANQGSEA. In nucleotides, the CDR3 is TGCAGCGGTAGGGGACAGCAGAACACTGAAGCTTTCTTT. Its protein product is CSGRGQQNTEAFF.

The V and J genes are TRBV30 and TRBJ1-6; a possible D gene is TRBD1 (6 bases). V was clipped by 3 bases and J by 6 bases, with 12 bases between them. CDR1 and CDR2 (germline): GTSNPN, SVGIG (reference sequence). The CDR3 consists of 14 residues. Here the CDR3 reads CAWRGPGVNSPLHF. As DNA, the CDR3 is TGTGCCTGGAGGGGGCCAGGGGTTAATTCACCCCTCCACTTT.

Note on this clone: One junction end does not reproduce the germline sequence, and a read error may be involved. This rearrangement joins TRBV2 to TRBJ2-7; TRBD2 agrees at 7 bases. The CDR3 runs to 16 residues. The V gene's germline CDR1 is SNHLY and CDR2 FYNNEI. In DNA form, the CDR3 reads TGTGCCAGCAGCGAAGATTCACCGGGGGGAATCTACGAGCAGTACTTC. This codes for CASSEDSPGGIYEQYF.

The chain is built from TRBV28 and TRBJ2-2; no reliable D call. Germline lookup yields CDR1 MDHEN and CDR2 SYDVKM. CDR3 length equals 12 residues. V dropped 6 bases and J dropped 6 bases, with 8 bases sitting between them. The CDR3 DNA reads as TGTGCCAGCAGCTCTAGGCCCGGGGAGCTGTTTTTT. This codes for CASSSRPGELFF.

V gene TRBV6-5 combines with J gene TRBJ1-1, with D possibly TRBD1 on 5 matching bases. The V gene's germline CDR1 is MNHEY and CDR2 SVGAGI. Trimming took off 2 bases at V and 7 bases at J, with 8 bases between the two ends. CDR3 size: 12 residues. CDR3 nucleotide sequence: TGTGCCAGCAGTTACGGAGGGGTTGAAGCTTTCTTT. Encoded protein: CASSYGGVEAFF.

The chain links TRBV6-2 or TRBV6-3 to TRBJ1-5; 9 bases line up with TRBD1. The CDR3 length is 16 residues. V trimming: 5 bases; J trimming: 6 bases; junction bases outside the gene matches: 11. Germline CDR1 MNHEY, CDR2 SVGEGT. CDR3 DNA sequence: TGTGCCAGCAGTCCCACCTTCGGGACAGGGTTTCAGCCCCAGCATTTT. Protein product: CASSPTFGTGFQPQHF.

The chain carries TRBV29-1 and TRBJ1-1, with TRBD1 matching over 11 bases. The ends lost 6 bases at V and 7 bases at J; junction bases unmatched: 10. The germline V gene has CDR1 SQVTM and CDR2 ANQGSEA. The CDR3 sequence is 14 residues long. CDR3 in amino acids: CSVRTGGLGHEAFF. The CDR3 DNA reads TGCAGCGTCCGGACAGGGGGCTTGGGCCATGAAGCTTTCTTT.

The rearrangement joins TRBV7-6 to TRBJ2-7; perhaps TRBD2 as D (7 bases). CDR1 is SGHVS and CDR2 is FNYEAQ in the germline V gene. V was trimmed by 5 bases and J by 7 bases, leaving 18 bases between them. CDR3 length: 14 amino acids. The CDR3 sequence is CASSAPGGWKEQYF. The CDR3 DNA is TGTGCCAGCAGCGCACCGGGGGGCTGGAAGGAGCAGTACTTC. Full variable domain (outside the CDR3, taken from reference TRBV7-6 and TRBJ2-7): GAGVSQSPRYKVTKRGQDVALRCDPISGHVSLYWYRQALGQGPEFLTYFNYEAQQDKSGLPNDRFSAERPEGSISTLTIQRTEQRDSAMYRCASSAPGGWKEQYFGPGTRLTVT.

This sequence joins TRBV25-1 and TRBJ2-5; D unclear. There are 14 residues in the CDR3. Germline assignment: CDR1 MGHDK and CDR2 SYGVNS. V gave up 6 bases and J gave up 0 bases, with 11 bases separating them. The CDR3 nucleotides read TGTGCCAGCAGCCCCGTAGCTAACCAAGAGACCCAGTACTTC. This sequence encodes CASSPVANQETQYF.

The chain carries TRBV2 and TRBJ1-1, with D uncertain. Deletions cut 2 bases from V and 5 bases from J, with 12 bases between. The CDR3 totals 14 residues. The germline CDR1 and CDR2 sequences are SNHLY and FYNNEI. CDR3 sequence reads: CASSELAGSTEAFF. The CDR3 nucleotides are TGTGCCAGCAGTGAACTGGCCGGGTCGACTGAAGCTTTCTTT.

V usage is TRBV5-4 and J usage is TRBJ2-1; D is undetermined. The CDR3 runs 14 residues. Between the trimmed V and J ends, which lost 2 bases and 2 bases, there was a span of 8 bases. The germline V gene encodes CDR1 SGHNT and CDR2 YYREEE (reference sequence). CDR3 nucleotide sequence: TGTGCCAGCAGCTTTGCACCTACCTACAATGAGCAGTTCTTC. Its protein is CASSFAPTYNEQFF.